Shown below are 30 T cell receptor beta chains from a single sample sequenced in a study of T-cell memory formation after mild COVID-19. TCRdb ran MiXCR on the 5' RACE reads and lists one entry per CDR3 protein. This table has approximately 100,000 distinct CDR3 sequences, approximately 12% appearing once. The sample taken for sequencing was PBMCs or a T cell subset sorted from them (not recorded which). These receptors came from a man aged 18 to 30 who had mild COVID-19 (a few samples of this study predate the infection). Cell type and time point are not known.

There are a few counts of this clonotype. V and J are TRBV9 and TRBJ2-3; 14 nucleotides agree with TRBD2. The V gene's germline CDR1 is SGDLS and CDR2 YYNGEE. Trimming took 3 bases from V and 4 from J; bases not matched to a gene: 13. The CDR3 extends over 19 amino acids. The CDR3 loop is CASSATGTSGGPNSDTQYF. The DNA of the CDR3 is TGTGCCAGCAGCGCGACCGGGACTAGCGGGGGTCCTAACTCAGATACGCAGTATTTT.

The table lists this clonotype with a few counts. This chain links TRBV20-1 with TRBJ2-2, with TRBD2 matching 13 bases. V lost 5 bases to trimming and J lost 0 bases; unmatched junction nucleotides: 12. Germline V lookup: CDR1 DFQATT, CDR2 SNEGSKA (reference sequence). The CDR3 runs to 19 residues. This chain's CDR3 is CSAPQTSGGPISNTGELFF. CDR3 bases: TGCAGTGCTCCCCAGACTAGCGGGGGGCCAATTTCGAACACCGGGGAGCTGTTTTTT.

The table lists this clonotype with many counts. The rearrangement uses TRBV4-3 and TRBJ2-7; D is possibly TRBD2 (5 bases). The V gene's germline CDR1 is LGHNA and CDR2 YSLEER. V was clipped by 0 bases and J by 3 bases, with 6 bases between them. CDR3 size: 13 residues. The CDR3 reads CASSQDRGYEQYV. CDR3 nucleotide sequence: TGCGCCAGCAGCCAAGATCGGGGCTACGAGCAGTACGTC.

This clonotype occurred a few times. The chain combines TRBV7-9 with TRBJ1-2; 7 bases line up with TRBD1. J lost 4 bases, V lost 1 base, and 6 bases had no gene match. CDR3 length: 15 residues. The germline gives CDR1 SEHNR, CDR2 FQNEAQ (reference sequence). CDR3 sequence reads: CASSLEQGPSYGYTF. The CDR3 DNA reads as TGTGCCAGCAGCTTAGAACAGGGGCCTAGCTATGGCTACACCTTC.

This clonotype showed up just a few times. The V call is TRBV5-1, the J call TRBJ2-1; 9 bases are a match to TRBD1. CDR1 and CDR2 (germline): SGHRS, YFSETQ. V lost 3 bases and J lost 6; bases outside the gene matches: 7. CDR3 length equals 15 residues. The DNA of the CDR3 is TGCGCCAGCAGCTCAACAGGGGGCTTGTTCAATGAGCAGTTCTTC. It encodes CASSSTGGLFNEQFF.

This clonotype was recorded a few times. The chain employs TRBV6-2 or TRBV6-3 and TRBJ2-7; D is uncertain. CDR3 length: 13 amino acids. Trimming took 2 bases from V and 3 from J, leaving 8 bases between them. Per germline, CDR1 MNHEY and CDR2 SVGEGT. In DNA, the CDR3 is TGTGCCAGCAGTTACGCCGGTCTCTACGAGCAGTACGTC. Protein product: CASSYAGLYEQYV.

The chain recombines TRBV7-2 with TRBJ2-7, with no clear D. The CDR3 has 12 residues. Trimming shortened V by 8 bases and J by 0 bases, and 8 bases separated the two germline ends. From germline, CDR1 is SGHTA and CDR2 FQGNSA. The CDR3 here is CASWSDSYEQYF. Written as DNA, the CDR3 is TGTGCCAGCTGGTCTGACTCCTACGAGCAGTACTTC.

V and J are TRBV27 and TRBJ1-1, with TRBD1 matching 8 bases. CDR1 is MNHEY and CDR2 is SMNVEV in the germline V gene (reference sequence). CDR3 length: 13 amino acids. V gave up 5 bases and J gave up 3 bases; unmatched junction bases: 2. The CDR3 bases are TGTGCCAGCAGTAGACAGGGGTACACTGAAGCTTTCTTT. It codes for CASSRQGYTEAFF.

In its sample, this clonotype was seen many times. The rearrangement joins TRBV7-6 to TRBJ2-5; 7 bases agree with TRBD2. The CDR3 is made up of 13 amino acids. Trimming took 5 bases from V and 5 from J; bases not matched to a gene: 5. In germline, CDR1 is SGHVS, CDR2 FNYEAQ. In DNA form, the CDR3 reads TGTGCCAGCAGCCTGACTAGCTATGAGACCCAGTACTTC. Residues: CASSLTSYETQYF.

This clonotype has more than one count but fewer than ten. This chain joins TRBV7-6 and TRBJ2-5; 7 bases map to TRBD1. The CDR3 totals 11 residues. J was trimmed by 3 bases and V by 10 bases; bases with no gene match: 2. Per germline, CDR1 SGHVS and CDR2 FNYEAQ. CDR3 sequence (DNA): TGTGCCATAGACAGGGAAGAGACCCAGTACTTC. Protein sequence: CAIDREETQYF.

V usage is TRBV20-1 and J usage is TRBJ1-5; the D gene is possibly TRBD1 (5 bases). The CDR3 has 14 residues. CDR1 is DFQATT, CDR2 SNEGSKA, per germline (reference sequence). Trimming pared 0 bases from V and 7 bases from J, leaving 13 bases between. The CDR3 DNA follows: TGCAGTGCTAGAGATAGAGGGGATCACCAGCCCCAGCATTTT. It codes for CSARDRGDHQPQHF.

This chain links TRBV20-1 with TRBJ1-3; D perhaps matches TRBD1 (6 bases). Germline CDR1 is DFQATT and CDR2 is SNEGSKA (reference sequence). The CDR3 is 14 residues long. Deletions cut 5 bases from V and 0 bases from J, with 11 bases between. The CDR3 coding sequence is TGCAGTGCTCGGACAGTCGTCTCTGGAAACACCATATATTTT. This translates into CSARTVVSGNTIYF.

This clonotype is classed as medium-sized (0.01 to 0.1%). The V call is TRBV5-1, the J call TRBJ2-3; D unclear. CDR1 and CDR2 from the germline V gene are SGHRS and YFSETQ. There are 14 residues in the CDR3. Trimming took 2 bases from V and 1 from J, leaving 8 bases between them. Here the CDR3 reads CASSFERGTDTQYF. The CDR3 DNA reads TGCGCCAGCAGCTTCGAACGAGGCACAGATACGCAGTATTTT. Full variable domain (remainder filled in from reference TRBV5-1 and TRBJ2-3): KAGVTQTPRYLIKTRGQQVTLSCSPISGHRSVSWYQQTPGQGLQFLFEYFSETQRNKGNFPGRFSGRQFSNSRSEMNVSTLELGDSALYLCASSFERGTDTQYFGPGTRLTVL.

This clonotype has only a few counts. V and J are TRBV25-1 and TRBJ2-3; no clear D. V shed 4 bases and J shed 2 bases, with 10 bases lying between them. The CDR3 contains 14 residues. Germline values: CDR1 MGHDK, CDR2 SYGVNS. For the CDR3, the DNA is TGTGCCAGCAGTGCCCCCTCGGCCACAGATACGCAGTATTTT. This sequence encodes CASSAPSATDTQYF.

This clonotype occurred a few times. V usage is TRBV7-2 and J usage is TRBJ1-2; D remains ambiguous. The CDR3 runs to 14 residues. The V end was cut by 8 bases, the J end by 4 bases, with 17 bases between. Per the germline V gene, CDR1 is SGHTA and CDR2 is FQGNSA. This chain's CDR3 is CASEPLLAAYGYTF. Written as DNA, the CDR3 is TGTGCCAGCGAGCCTCTACTGGCGGCCTATGGCTACACCTTC.

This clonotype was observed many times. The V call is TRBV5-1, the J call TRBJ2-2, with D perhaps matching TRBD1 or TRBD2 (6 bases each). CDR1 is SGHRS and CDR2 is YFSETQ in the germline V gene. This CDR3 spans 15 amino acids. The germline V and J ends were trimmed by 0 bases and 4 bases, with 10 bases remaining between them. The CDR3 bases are TGCGCCAGCAGCTTGGCAGGGGAGGTCACCGGGGAGCTGTTTTTT. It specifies CASSLAGEVTGELFF.

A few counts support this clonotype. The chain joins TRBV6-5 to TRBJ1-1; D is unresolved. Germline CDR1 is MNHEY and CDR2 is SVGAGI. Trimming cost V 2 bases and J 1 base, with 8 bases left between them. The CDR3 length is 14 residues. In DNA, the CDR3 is TGTGCCAGCAGTTACGGTAGAGAGAACACTGAAGCTTTCTTT. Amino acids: CASSYGRENTEAFF.

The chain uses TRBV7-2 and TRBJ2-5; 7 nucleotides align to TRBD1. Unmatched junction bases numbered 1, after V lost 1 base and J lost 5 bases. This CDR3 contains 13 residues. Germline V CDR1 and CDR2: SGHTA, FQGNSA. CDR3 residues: CASSLEGAETQYF. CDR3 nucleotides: TGTGCCAGCAGCTTAGAGGGGGCGGAGACCCAGTACTTC.

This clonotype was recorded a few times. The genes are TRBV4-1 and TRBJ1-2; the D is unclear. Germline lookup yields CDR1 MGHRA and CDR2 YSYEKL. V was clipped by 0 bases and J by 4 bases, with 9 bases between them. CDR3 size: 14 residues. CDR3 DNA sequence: TGCGCCAGCAGCCAAGACTTCGGGCTCTATGGCTACACCTTC. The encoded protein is CASSQDFGLYGYTF.

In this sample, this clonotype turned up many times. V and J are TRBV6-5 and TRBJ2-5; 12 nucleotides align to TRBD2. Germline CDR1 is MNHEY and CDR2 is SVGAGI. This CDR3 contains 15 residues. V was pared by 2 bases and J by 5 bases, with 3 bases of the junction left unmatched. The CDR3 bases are TGTGCCAGCAGTTACACTAGCGGGGGGCCTGAGACCCAGTACTTC. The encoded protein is CASSYTSGGPETQYF.

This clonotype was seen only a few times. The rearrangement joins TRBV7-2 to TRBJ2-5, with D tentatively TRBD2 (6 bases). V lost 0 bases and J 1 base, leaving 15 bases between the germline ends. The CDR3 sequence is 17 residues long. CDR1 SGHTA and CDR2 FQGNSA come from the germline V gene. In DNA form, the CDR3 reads TGTGCCAGCAGCTTAGCAAGGGTTAACGGGGGCCAAGAGACCCAGTACTTC. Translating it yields CASSLARVNGGQETQYF.

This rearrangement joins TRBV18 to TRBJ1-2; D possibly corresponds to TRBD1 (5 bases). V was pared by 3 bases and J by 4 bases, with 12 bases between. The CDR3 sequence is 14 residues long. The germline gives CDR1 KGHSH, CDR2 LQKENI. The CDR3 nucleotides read TGTGCCAGCTCACCTCTCCAGGGCCTCTATGGCTACACCTTC. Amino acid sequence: CASSPLQGLYGYTF.

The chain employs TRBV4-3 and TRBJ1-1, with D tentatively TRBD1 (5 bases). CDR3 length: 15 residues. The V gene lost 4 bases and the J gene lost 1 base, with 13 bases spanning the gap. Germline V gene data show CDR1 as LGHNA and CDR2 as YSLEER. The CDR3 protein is CASSRRDSPNTEAFF. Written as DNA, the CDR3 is TGCGCCAGCAGCCGCCGGGACTCGCCGAACACTGAAGCTTTCTTT.

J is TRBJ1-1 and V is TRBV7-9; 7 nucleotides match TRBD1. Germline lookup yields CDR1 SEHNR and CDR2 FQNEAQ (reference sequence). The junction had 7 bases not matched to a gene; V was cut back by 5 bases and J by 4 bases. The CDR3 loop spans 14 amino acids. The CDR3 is CASSGPGGATEAFF. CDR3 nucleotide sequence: TGTGCCAGCAGCGGCCCAGGGGGAGCCACTGAAGCTTTCTTT.

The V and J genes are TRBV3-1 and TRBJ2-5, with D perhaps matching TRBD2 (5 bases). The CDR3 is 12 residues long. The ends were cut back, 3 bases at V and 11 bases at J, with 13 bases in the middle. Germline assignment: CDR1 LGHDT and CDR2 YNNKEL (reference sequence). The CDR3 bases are TGTGCCAGCAGCCAGAGAGGGCTCGAACAGTACTTC. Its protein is CASSQRGLEQYF.

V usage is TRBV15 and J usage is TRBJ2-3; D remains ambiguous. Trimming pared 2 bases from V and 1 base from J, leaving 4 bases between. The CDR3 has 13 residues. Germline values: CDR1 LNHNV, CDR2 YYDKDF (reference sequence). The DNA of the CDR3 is TGTGCCACCAGCAGAATCCGCACAGATACGCAGTATTTT. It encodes CATSRIRTDTQYF.

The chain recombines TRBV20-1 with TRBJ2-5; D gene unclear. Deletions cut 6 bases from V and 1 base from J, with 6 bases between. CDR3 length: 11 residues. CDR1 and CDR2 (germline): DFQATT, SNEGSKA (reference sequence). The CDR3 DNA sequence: TGCAGTGCCGGGCGCCAAGAGACCCAGTACTTC. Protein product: CSAGRQETQYF.

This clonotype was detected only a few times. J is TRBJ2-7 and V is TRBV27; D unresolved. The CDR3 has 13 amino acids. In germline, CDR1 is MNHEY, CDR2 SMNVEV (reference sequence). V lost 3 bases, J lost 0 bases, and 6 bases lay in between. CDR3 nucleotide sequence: TGTGCCAGCAGTTTTTACAGCTCCTACGAGCAGTACTTC. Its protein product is CASSFYSSYEQYF.

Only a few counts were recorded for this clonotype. CDR3 protein: CASSVAGGDSETQYF. CDR3 sequence (DNA): TGTGCCAGCAGCGTAGCCGGCGGGGATTCGGAGACCCAGTACTTC. The chain links TRBV9 to TRBJ2-5, with D tentatively TRBD2 (6 bases). CDR1 SGDLS and CDR2 YYNGEE come from the germline V gene. V was shortened by 0 bases and J by 5 bases, with 14 bases between the two germline ends. The CDR3 runs to 15 residues.

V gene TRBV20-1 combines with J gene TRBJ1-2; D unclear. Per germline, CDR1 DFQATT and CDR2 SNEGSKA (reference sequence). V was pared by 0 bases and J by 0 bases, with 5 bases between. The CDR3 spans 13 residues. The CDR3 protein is CSAREWSNYGYTF. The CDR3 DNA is TGCAGTGCTAGAGAGTGGTCTAACTATGGCTACACCTTC.